This is a list of T cell receptor beta chains from one sample in a study of cytomegalovirus exposure and HLA in healthy donors. The data were produced by immunoSEQ multiplex PCR, yet TCRdb's version contains in-frame clones alone and is incomplete. Of about 200,000 clones in the sample, 70% to 80% are singletons; the top ten hold 1.6%. Material for sequencing was PBMCs. All receptors come from a woman aged 45 to 65 in good health and CMV-seronegative. CDR3s leave out the opening cysteine and the closing phenylalanine or tryptophan. D genes are given only for firm matches. Size is omitted from some rows. Given values are once, few, many or a class for expanded clones.

NA,NA,TRBJ1-5,TRBV27,ASRLRGGGNQPQH
TRBD1,NA,TRBJ1-1,TRBV5-1,ASSLAGGGTEAF
TRBD1,few,TRBJ1-2,TRBV5-1,ASSEAPGQGVTY
NA,NA,TRBJ1-1,TRBV5-1,ASSFRGGASLEAF
TRBD2,NA,TRBJ2-7,TRBV18,ASSPGLEGYEQY
NA,NA,TRBJ2-2,TRBV10-3,AISEHAMTGNTGELF
TRBD1,NA,TRBJ1-1,TRBV11-2,ASSLRQGRAEAF
NA,once,TRBJ2-7,TRBV5-4,ASSSDLQGSYEQY
NA,NA,TRBJ1-4,TRBV18,ASSPLARGDEKLF
NA,NA,TRBJ1-1,TRBV12-5,ASGWGHLHNSKNTEAF
TRBD2,once,TRBJ2-7,TRBV11-2,ASSPSREPIFYEQY
TRBD1,NA,TRBJ1-2,TRBV6-5,ASRHDRGLGGYT
TRBD1,NA,TRBJ1-2,TRBV11-2,ASSFVGTGAGYGYT
NA,NA,TRBJ2-7,TRBV27,ASSKTGTYEQY
TRBD1,NA,TRBJ1-1,TRBV9,ASSVTGEVHTEAF
TRBD1,NA,TRBJ1-1,TRBV28,ASRGRGAGGITEAF
TRBD1,NA,TRBJ1-5,TRBV7-6,ASSLGTGADQPQH